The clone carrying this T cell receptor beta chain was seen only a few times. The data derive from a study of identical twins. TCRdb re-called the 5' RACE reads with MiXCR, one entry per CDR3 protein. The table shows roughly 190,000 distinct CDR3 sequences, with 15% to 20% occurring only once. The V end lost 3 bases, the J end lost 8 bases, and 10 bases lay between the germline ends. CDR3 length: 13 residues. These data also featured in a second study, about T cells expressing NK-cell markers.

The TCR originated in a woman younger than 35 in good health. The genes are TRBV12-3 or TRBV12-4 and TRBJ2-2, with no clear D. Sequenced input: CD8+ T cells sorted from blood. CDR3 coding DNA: TGTGCCAGCAGTTTCGGCCCCTCGGGGGAGCTGTTTTTT. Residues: CASSFGPSGELFF.